A selection of T cell receptor beta chains follows, all from one sample in a study of T cells in Graves' hyperthyroidism and ophthalmopathy. Via MiXCR, TCRdb re-called the multiplex PCR reads, giving one row per CDR3 protein. There are 300,000 to 450,000 distinct CDR3 sequences in the sample; less than 20% occur only once, and around 40% lies in the top ten. Sequencing was performed on blood. The receptors come from a man aged 18 to 35 with Graves' ophthalmopathy. CDR3s include the opening cysteine and the closing phenylalanine or tryptophan. A D gene is named only where the DNA matches it firmly. Some rows mark clone size as missing; the rest say once, few, many or name a class of expanded clone.

TGTGCCAGCAGTTCTCAGGGAGAGGGGAATGAAAAACTGTTTTTT | CASSSQGEGNEKLFF | - | TRBV28 | - | TRBJ1-4
TGCAGTGCTAGTTCCGGTCCTAACACTGAAGCTTTCTTT | CSASSGPNTEAFF | - | TRBV20-1 | many | TRBJ1-1
TGCGCCAGCAGCCAAGACACAGCGGGGGTCTACGAGCAGTACTTC | CASSQDTAGVYEQYF | TRBD2 | TRBV4-1 | many | TRBJ2-7
TGCGCCAGCAGCTTGGGACAGGGCACCGGGGAGCTGTTTTTT | CASSLGQGTGELFF | TRBD1 | TRBV5-1 | few | TRBJ2-2
TGTGCCAGCAGCCCAAGTGGACGGCGGCAGGGCCCCAGGAGGCTGTTTTTT | CASSPSGRRQGPRRLFF | - | TRBV4-2 | - | TRBJ2-2
TGTGCCAGCAGTTTTTCGTTAGCCAAAAACATTCAGTACTTC | CASSFSLAKNIQYF | - | TRBV12-3/TRBV12-4 | - | TRBJ2-4
TGTGCCACCAGTGGCCCAGGGACAGGGGAGACCCAGTACTTC | CATSGPGTGETQYF | TRBD1 | TRBV24-1 | few | TRBJ2-5
TGTGCCAGCAGCCAAGAGAGGGACTACGAGCAGTACTTC | CASSQERDYEQYF | - | TRBV4-2 | few | TRBJ2-7
TGTGCCAGCAGTGATAGGCCCACCCGGAACACAGATACGCAGTATTTT | CASSDRPTRNTDTQYF | - | TRBV2 | many | TRBJ2-3
TGTGCCAGCGACCTGAGGGGTACGCAGTATTTT | CASDLRGTQYF | - | TRBV28 | few | TRBJ2-3
TGCGCCAGCAGCTTCAGGACCGGGACGTCCGGCTACACCTTC | CASSFRTGTSGYTF | - | TRBV5-1 | - | TRBJ1-2
TGTGCCATCAGCCAAGACACAGGCGATGAGCAGTTCTTC | CAISQDTGDEQFF | - | TRBV10-3 | few | TRBJ2-1
TGCAGCGGTGGGGGCAGGATCGGCACAGATACGCAGTATTTT | CSGGGRIGTDTQYF | - | TRBV29-1 | many | TRBJ2-3
TGTGCCAGTAGTACCGAAATAACAGGGTTGAACACTGAAGCTTTCTTT | CASSTEITGLNTEAFF | - | TRBV19 | few | TRBJ1-1
TGTGCCAGCAGTGAGGTGGGCCGGGGGGCAGATACGCAGTATTTT | CASSEVGRGADTQYF | TRBD2 | TRBV25-1 | - | TRBJ2-3
TGTGCCAGCAGCTTGTACGGATCTGGGGCCAACGTCCTGACTTTC | CASSLYGSGANVLTF | - | TRBV13 | few | TRBJ2-6
TGTGCCAGCAGTTCTGACAGGGGTTCCCACGAGCAGTACTTC | CASSSDRGSHEQYF | TRBD1 | TRBV6-1 | many | TRBJ2-7
TGTGCCAGCATGAGAGAACAGGGAGTTGGCACAGATACGCAGTATTTT | CASMREQGVGTDTQYF | - | TRBV6-1 | many | TRBJ2-3
TGCGCCAGCAGTGAGTCATCGACAGGCCGAGGTGACGGCTACACCTTC | CASSESSTGRGDGYTF | - | TRBV10-2 | - | TRBJ1-2
TGTGCCAGCAGTCACGGGACTAGCGGGGAAAAGTCCTACAATGAGCAGTTCTTC | CASSHGTSGEKSYNEQFF | TRBD2 | TRBV28 | few | TRBJ2-1
TGTGCCAGCAGCCCTCAAGGTCAGCCCCAGCATTTT | CASSPQGQPQHF | - | TRBV2 | - | TRBJ1-5
TGTGCCAGCAGCGCGCCGGGCCCGGAGAGCGAGACCCAGTACTTC | CASSAPGPESETQYF | - | TRBV7-9 | - | TRBJ2-5
TGTGCCAGCAGCAAAGAGGGTGGCAGGGGGCTCTACGAGCAGTACTTC | CASSKEGGRGLYEQYF | TRBD1 | TRBV7-6 | many | TRBJ2-7
TGTGCCACCAGTGATTTTGGGGGGACCGGGGAGCTGTTTTTT | CATSDFGGTGELFF | - | TRBV24-1 | few | TRBJ2-2
TGTGCCATCAAACAAGGTGGCTCCTCCACAGATACGCAGTATTTT | CAIKQGGSSTDTQYF | - | TRBV10-3 | few | TRBJ2-3
TGTGCCACCAGCAGTGACACGAACGAGCATAATTCACCCCTCCACTTT | CATSSDTNEHNSPLHF | - | TRBV15 | few | TRBJ1-6